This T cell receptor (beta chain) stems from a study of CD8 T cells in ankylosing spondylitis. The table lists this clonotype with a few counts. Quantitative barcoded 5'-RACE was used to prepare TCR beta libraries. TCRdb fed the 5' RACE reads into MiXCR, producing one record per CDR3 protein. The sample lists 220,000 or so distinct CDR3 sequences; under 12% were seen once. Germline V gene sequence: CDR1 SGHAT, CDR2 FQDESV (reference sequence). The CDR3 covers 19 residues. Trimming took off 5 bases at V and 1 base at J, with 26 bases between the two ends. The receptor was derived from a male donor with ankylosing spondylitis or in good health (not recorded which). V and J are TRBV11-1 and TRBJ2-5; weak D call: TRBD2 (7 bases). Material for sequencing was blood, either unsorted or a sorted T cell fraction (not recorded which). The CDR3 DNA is TGTGCCAGCAGCCCCAGCGGGGCAGGGGCGGCGTTGGTCCAAGAGACCCAGTACTTC. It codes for CASSPSGAGAALVQETQYF.